This record concerns one TCR beta chain sequence. Its antigen is unidentified. This entry comes from a study of T cell responses to AZD1222 COVID-19 vaccine. Whole-study results and caveats: White British people made up most donors, females outnumbered males, and clonal diversity was possibly underestimated. Of the AZD1222 recipients, only five or six were seropositive at baseline.

TCRdb keeps only in-frame clones here, not all; method: immunoSEQ multiplex PCR. Among fewer than 80,000 clones listed, roughly 88% were seen once. The sequences come from peripheral blood, collected 28 days after the second dose of the MenACWY control vaccine. This receptor was taken from an adult who received the MenACWY meningococcal vaccine as a control.

This chain's CDR3 is CASSYESYTGELFF. Written as DNA, the CDR3 is TGTGCCAGCAGTTACGAAAGCTACACCGGGGAGCTGTTTTTT. The chain couples TRBV27 to TRBJ2-2; no definite D call. Per germline, CDR1 MNHEY and CDR2 SMNVEV (reference sequence). This CDR3 region has 14 residues. With 4 bases removed from V and 3 bases from J, the gap between germline ends came to 9 bases.